The sequence of this T cell receptor beta chain was determined in a study of Tregs in tolerant kidney transplant recipients (dated by TCRdb to between 2017 and 2020). Broadly, across the study: The transplants used related donors along with nonmyeloablative bone marrow transplantation, and in the human trials mixed chimerism was transient. The study applied TCRbeta sequencing to find donor-specific regulatory T cells before combined kidney and bone marrow transplantation and then followed those same cells after transplant. Results and caveats for the whole study, not just this receptor: Expanding Tregs with activated donor B cells appeared to identify the most biologically relevant and donor-specific TCRbeta repertoire. For some patients, the PCR primers changed as time went on, which meant samples from those patients could not be compared with one another at the nucleotide level. Although technical replication error seemed to be minimal, the question of biological reproducibility was not addressed directly. Because only a small number of patients were included, the study had limitations, and the results will need to be validated in larger populations as well as under other immunosuppression protocols. Donor-specific Treg expansion was found to exceed global Treg expansion in tolerant patients, suggesting antigen-driven rather than nonspecific expansion.

For TCRbeta CDR3 sequencing, genomic DNA from the sorted cells was extracted using the QIAGEN DNeasy Blood and Tissue Kit. High-throughput TCRbeta CDR3 sequencing was carried out commercially through immunoSEQ, with PCR amplification with bias correction and internal controls included. The paper's data handling went like this. Unique productive TCRbeta sequences were defined by CDR3 nucleotide sequence where primers matched, otherwise by CDR3 amino acid sequence with Vbeta and Jbeta genes. Sorting error was corrected by removing sequences shared between sorted populations at a frequency ratio of 2:1 or less, and the remaining shared sequences were assigned to the higher population. A sequence counted as donor-reactive if, in CFSE-low cells, the sequence had a frequency of at least 0.01% and was expanded at least 5-fold compared with unstimulated cells. Jensen-Shannon divergence, calculated on the top 100 TCRbeta sequences ranked by frequency, was used to quantify repertoire divergence. For samples with multiple sequencing runs, sorting error was corrected separately for each run before the runs were pooled. In its TCRdb copy, this immuneACCESS table keeps in-frame sequences only and misses some clones. Where compared with another copy, unresolved V genes explain less than half of these, and the others have no known cause. Clone size and the V and J calls come from that table; the DNA yielded D and trimming. The sample table lists 90,000 to 120,000 clones, nearly 90% of them with a count of one. Around 0.35% of the sample rests with the top ten.

The label giving this sample's time point can be read as: blood sample drawn before combined kidney and bone marrow transplant. Thawed PBMCs were FACS-sorted into unstimulated Tregs (CD4+CD25+CD127-), CD4+ non-Tregs (CD4+CD25-), CD4 cells and CD8 cells. Patients were several combined kidney and bone marrow transplant recipients from the ITN036ST trial, and only these trial subjects had samples available. Healthy control blood was processed to PBMCs by Ficoll density gradient and cryopreserved, and patient PBMCs were collected before and after transplant. Of note for this clone: The antigen this receptor binds is unknown. Per-base qualities were not stored, and no clone one base away is much larger.

The TCR sequence derives from a human donor who received a combined kidney and bone marrow transplant. The sample consisted of CD4+ T cells from blood, taken before the transplant.

The CDR3 protein is CASTQPGLGRNEQFF. In nucleotides, the sequence is TGTGCCAGCACCCAACCGGGACTCGGCCGCAATGAGCAGTTCTTC. The rearranged chain carries TRBV6-6 and TRBJ2-1; tentative D gene TRBD2, with 6 bases matching. Trimming at the junction amounts to 7 bases on V and 6 bases on J, and the germline ends lie 19 bases apart. Per the germline V gene (reference sequence), MNHNY is the CDR1 and SVGAGI is the CDR2. Measured from the cysteine to the phenylalanine, the CDR3 is 15 residues long. Just the 45-base CDR3 DNA is kept, in frame starting at base 1.